The 9 T cell receptor beta chains in this list originate from one sample, sequenced in a study of Ad26.COV2.S vaccination and SARS-CoV-2 variants. The treatment: roughly 20 received Ad26.COV2.S at low or high dose, single or two shots; 5 received placebo; per-sample allocation not given. Material that was analyzed had been drawn on day 63 after the first vaccine or placebo injection. Using immunoSEQ multiplex PCR, the repertoire was profiled, and TCRdb retains in-frame clones only, with some absent. The data hold hundreds of thousands of clones, with roughly 89% observed a single time. Specimen: peripheral blood, collected in a trial of Ad26.COV2.S vaccine versus placebo. Receptors originate from a person between 18 and 65 years old who received the Ad26.COV2.S COVID-19 vaccine or a placebo.

This clone was seen just once. V is TRBV19 and J is TRBJ1-5, with unresolved D. This CDR3 is built from 13 residues. The V gene lost 11 bases and the J gene lost 2 bases, with 13 bases spanning the gap. Germline V CDR1 and CDR2: LNHDA, SQIVND (reference sequence). CDR3 nucleotide sequence: TGTGCCGTTAGGGTTTCTCGCAATCAGCCCCAGCATTTT. It codes for CAVRVSRNQPQHF. The whole variable domain, remainder taken from reference TRBV19 and TRBJ1-5, is DGGITQSPKYLFRKEGQNVTLSCEQNLNHDAMYWYRQDPGQGLRLIYYSQIVNDFQKGDIAEGYSVSREKKESFPLTVTSAQKNPTAFYLCAVRVSRNQPQHFGDGTRLSIL.

The CDR3 nucleotides read TGTGCCAGCAGGGGGACAGGGGGACTAAACATTCAGTACTTC. This translates into CASRGTGGLNIQYF. The chain is built from TRBV6-5 and TRBJ2-4, with 11 bases matching TRBD1. In germline, CDR1 is MNHEY, CDR2 SVGAGI. With 6 bases clipped from V and 6 bases from J, the junction kept 4 bases outside the gene matches. The CDR3 has 14 amino acids.

J is TRBJ1-2 and V is TRBV6-5; D call uncertain. V was trimmed by 2 bases and J by 7 bases, leaving 14 bases between them. Germline CDR1 and CDR2: MNHEY and SVGAGI. The CDR3 has 14 amino acids. The CDR3 reads CASSYDGQAFGYTF. The CDR3 nucleotides are TGTGCCAGCAGTTACGACGGGCAGGCATTTGGCTACACCTTC.

The chain combines TRBV5-1 with TRBJ1-2, with D perhaps TRBD1 (5 bases). The CDR3 runs to 13 residues. CDR1 and CDR2 from the germline V gene are SGHRS and YFSETQ. Deletions cut 0 bases from V and 8 bases from J, with 11 bases between. CDR3 nucleotides: TGCGCCAGCAGCTTGGCTTCAGGGAAGGGCTACACCTTC. This codes for CASSLASGKGYTF. Full variable domain (remainder filled in from reference TRBV5-1 and TRBJ1-2): KAGVTQTPRYLIKTRGQQVTLSCSPISGHRSVSWYQQTPGQGLQFLFEYFSETQRNKGNFPGRFSGRQFSNSRSEMNVSTLELGDSALYLCASSLASGKGYTFGSGTRLTVV.

Concerning this clone itself: At the DNA level, this CDR3 is encoded by other sequences in the same sample as well. This chain connects TRBV11-3 to TRBJ1-1, with D hard to call. V lost 2 bases to trimming and J lost 3 bases, with 7 bases between them. This CDR3 contains 13 residues. Germline V gives CDR1 SGHNT, CDR2 YENEEA. The chain's CDR3 is CASSLLGDTEAFF. The CDR3 nucleotides read TGTGCCAGCAGCTTACTTGGGGACACTGAAGCTTTCTTT.

The chain combines TRBV6-2 or TRBV6-3 with TRBJ1-2; no definite D call. The germline V and J ends were trimmed by 5 bases and 9 bases, with 10 bases remaining between them. CDR3 size: 11 residues. Germline-derived CDR1 and CDR2 are MNHEY and SVGEGT. The CDR3 nucleotides are TGTGCCAGCAGTGACCCCCTGAGCTACACCTTC. It specifies CASSDPLSYTF.

The gene calls are TRBV2 and TRBJ1-4; a weak D match, TRBD1 (5 bases). Trimming took off 7 bases at V and 5 bases at J, with 11 bases between the two ends. The CDR3 is 13 residues long. Germline CDR1 and CDR2: SNHLY and FYNNEI. DNA of the CDR3: TGTGCCAGCACCAGGGCCCTCAATGAAAAACTGTTTTTT. This encodes CASTRALNEKLFF.

The chain uses TRBV6-5 and TRBJ1-2; maybe TRBD1 (5 bases). Trimming shortened V by 3 bases and J by 4 bases, and 12 bases separated the two germline ends. CDR1 is MNHEY and CDR2 is SVGAGI in the germline V gene. The CDR3 totals 14 residues. In nucleotides, the CDR3 is TGTGCCAGCAGTTATCAGGGAGTGGGCTATGGCTACACCTTC. This sequence encodes CASSYQGVGYGYTF.

The chain links TRBV7-9 to TRBJ1-4, with a weak D call TRBD1 (5 bases). The V end was cut by 5 bases, the J end by 3 bases, with 13 bases between. Germline-derived CDR1 and CDR2 are SEHNR and FQNEAQ (reference sequence). The CDR3 totals 15 residues. The CDR3 sequence: CASSPGSGANEKLFF. The CDR3 DNA is TGTGCCAGCAGCCCCGGTTCGGGGGCTAATGAAAAACTGTTTTTT.